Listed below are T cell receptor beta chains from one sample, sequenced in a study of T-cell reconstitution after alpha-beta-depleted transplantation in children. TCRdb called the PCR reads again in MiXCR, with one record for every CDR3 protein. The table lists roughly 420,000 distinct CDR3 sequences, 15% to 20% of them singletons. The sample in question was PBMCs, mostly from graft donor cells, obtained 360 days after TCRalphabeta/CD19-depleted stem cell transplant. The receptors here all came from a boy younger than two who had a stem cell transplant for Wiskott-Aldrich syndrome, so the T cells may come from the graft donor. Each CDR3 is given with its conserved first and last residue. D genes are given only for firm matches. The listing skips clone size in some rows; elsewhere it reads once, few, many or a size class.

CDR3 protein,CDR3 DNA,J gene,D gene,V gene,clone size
CATSDWGLAGGETQYF,TGTGCCACCAGTGATTGGGGACTAGCGGGAGGAGAGACCCAGTACTTC,TRBJ2-5,TRBD2,TRBV24-1,few
CSVVRGGGNTGELFF,TGCAGCGTTGTCAGGGGTGGGGGAAACACCGGGGAGCTGTTTTTT,TRBJ2-2,NA,TRBV29-1,NA
CASSLGQGDNNSPLHF,TGTGCCAGCAGCCTCGGACAGGGGGATAATAATTCACCCCTCCACTTT,TRBJ1-6,TRBD1,TRBV7-8,few
CATSDRAGGETQYF,TGTGCCACCAGTGATAGGGCAGGGGGTGAGACCCAGTACTTC,TRBJ2-5,TRBD1,TRBV24-1,few
CASSSLASRETQYF,TGTGCCAGCAGCTCCCTAGCGAGTCGGGAGACCCAGTACTTC,TRBJ2-5,NA,TRBV11-2,NA
CATSDLPPGGGLNTGELFF,TGTGCCACCAGTGATTTGCCCCCAGGCGGGGGCCTCAACACCGGGGAGCTGTTTTTT,TRBJ2-2,NA,TRBV24-1,NA
CASSVGAIREGETQYF,TGTGCCAGCAGTGTTGGAGCGATTCGGGAGGGGGAGACCCAGTACTTC,TRBJ2-5,TRBD2,TRBV2,few
CASSYSKAPGLVTNEQFF,TGTGCCAGCAGTTACTCGAAAGCACCGGGACTAGTAACCAATGAGCAGTTCTTC,TRBJ2-1,TRBD2,TRBV6-5,NA
CASSKGRYNSPLHF,TGTGCCAGCAGCAAAGGGAGGTATAATTCACCCCTCCACTTT,TRBJ1-6,NA,TRBV21-1,NA
CASSWTDTGINHQFF,TGCGCCAGCAGCTGGACAGACACCGGGATCAATCATCAGTTCTTC,TRBJ2-1,NA,TRBV5-1,NA
CASSLSGSFGIQYF,TGTGCCAGCAGCTTATCGGGGTCGTTCGGCATTCAGTACTTC,TRBJ2-4,NA,TRBV5-5,NA
CSAGSFWGPGGRSYNEQFF,TGCAGTGCTGGGTCCTTCTGGGGGCCCGGAGGCCGCTCCTACAATGAGCAGTTCTTC,TRBJ2-1,NA,TRBV20-1,few
CAIRWGSGQDYEQYF,TGTGCCATCAGATGGGGGTCGGGACAAGACTACGAGCAGTACTTC,TRBJ2-7,NA,TRBV10-3,NA
CASSPTGALTSYEQYF,TGCGCCAGCAGCCCAACAGGGGCCCTCACCTCCTACGAGCAGTACTTC,TRBJ2-7,TRBD1,TRBV5-1,few